The 13 T cell receptor beta chains in this list originate from one sample, sequenced in a study of CDR3 diversity in severe acne. TCRdb re-called the PCR reads through MiXCR, storing one row per CDR3 protein. This table holds about 98,000 distinct CDR3 sequences, about half found once. Sequenced material: blood. These receptors all stem from a male donor with acne.

The sample holds one count of this clonotype. The rearrangement joins TRBV4-3 to TRBJ1-6; possibly TRBD1 for D (5 bases). V was trimmed by 4 bases and J by 7 bases, leaving 11 bases between them. The CDR3 loop spans 14 amino acids. Germline V gene lookup returns CDR1 LGHNA and CDR2 YSLEER. The CDR3 sequence: CASSPGGTNSPLHF. The CDR3 DNA sequence: TGCGCCAGCAGCCCCGGGGGGACGAATTCACCCCTCCACTTT.

The chain links TRBV12-3 or TRBV12-4 to TRBJ2-7; D uncertain. This CDR3 comprises 13 residues. The V gene lost 7 bases and the J gene lost 0 bases, with 10 bases spanning the gap. CDR3 sequence (DNA): TGTGCCAGCACCCCTGGGGTCTCCTACGAGCAGTACTTC. This encodes CASTPGVSYEQYF.

The chain carries TRBV19 and TRBJ1-5, with D uncertain. Germline V lookup: CDR1 LNHDA, CDR2 SQIVND (reference sequence). With 4 bases removed from V and 3 bases from J, the gap between germline ends came to 16 bases. The CDR3 has 16 amino acids. CDR3 amino acids: CASSTAPDENNQPQHF. The CDR3 nucleotides read TGTGCCAGTAGTACAGCTCCGGACGAGAACAATCAGCCCCAGCATTTT.

This clonotype came up once. V is TRBV15 and J is TRBJ1-1, with D possibly matching TRBD1 (5 bases). Germline CDR1 LNHNV, CDR2 YYDKDF (reference sequence). V was trimmed by 4 bases and J by 7 bases, leaving 10 bases between them. The CDR3 length is 12 residues. The CDR3 sequence is CATSTPTGEAFF. The CDR3 nucleotides are TGTGCCACCAGCACACCAACAGGTGAAGCTTTCTTT.

The rearrangement links TRBV7-2 to TRBJ2-5; no definite D call. CDR3 length: 13 residues. V was shortened by 3 bases and J by 4 bases, with 9 bases between the two germline ends. Germline V gene lookup returns CDR1 SGHTA and CDR2 FQGNSA. CDR3 sequence: CASSFNVAETQYF. The DNA for the CDR3 is TGTGCCAGCAGCTTTAACGTGGCAGAGACCCAGTACTTC.

This clonotype was observed a handful of times. Germline is not matched at one junction end, which may reflect a read error. The V and J genes are TRBV25-1 and TRBJ2-2; 7 positions match TRBD1. Germline lookup yields CDR1 MGHDK and CDR2 SYGVNS. This CDR3 region has 15 residues. CDR3 DNA: TGTGCCAGCAGTGAAACGACAGGGAACAGCGGGGAGCTGTTTTTT. It is translated as CASSETTGNSGELFF.

With regard to this clonotype: Since a much larger clone is just one base distant, this may be a read error. The gene calls are TRBV6-2 or TRBV6-3 and TRBJ2-6; TRBD1 is a possible D gene (6 bases). The CDR3 is 15 residues long. Germline-derived CDR1 and CDR2 are MNHEY and SVGEGT. The CDR3 bases are TGTGCCAGCAGTTACAGGGGGTCTGGGGCCAACGTCCCGACTTTC. Its translation is CASSYRGSGANVPTF.

In its sample, this clonotype was seen many times. The chain links TRBV9 to TRBJ2-1; 7 bases are shared with TRBD2. J gave up 9 bases and V 0 bases, and 3 bases lay outside the gene matches. In germline, CDR1 is SGDLS, CDR2 YYNGEE. This CDR3 spans 13 amino acids. CDR3 loop: CASSVVTSSEQFF. CDR3 DNA sequence: TGTGCCAGCAGCGTAGTGACTAGCAGTGAGCAGTTCTTC.

The table lists this clonotype with many counts. J is TRBJ2-1 and V is TRBV19; D not certain. Trimming cost V 0 bases and J 7 bases, with 10 bases left between them. Germline assignment: CDR1 LNHDA and CDR2 SQIVND (reference sequence). The CDR3 has 14 amino acids. The CDR3 here is CASSIDLLENEQFF. The DNA for the CDR3 is TGTGCCAGTAGTATAGATCTCCTTGAGAATGAGCAGTTCTTC.

The rearrangement links TRBV20-1 to TRBJ2-1; the match to TRBD2 covers 14 bases. Germline CDR1 is DFQATT and CDR2 is SNEGSKA (reference sequence). CDR3 size: 16 residues. V was pared by 1 base and J by 3 bases, with 2 bases of the junction left unmatched. CDR3 region: CSARGTSGRIYNEQFF. The CDR3 nucleotides are TGCAGTGCTAGAGGGACTAGCGGGAGGATCTACAATGAGCAGTTCTTC.

This clonotype is medium-sized. The rearrangement uses TRBV2 and TRBJ2-5; D is possibly TRBD2 (6 bases). Germline CDR1 and CDR2: SNHLY and FYNNEI. V was trimmed by 5 bases and J by 2 bases, leaving 12 bases between them. This CDR3 region has 14 residues. In nucleotides, the CDR3 is TGTGCCAGCAGTTTCCCGCGGGAACAAGAGACCCAGTACTTC. This translates into CASSFPREQETQYF. Full variable domain (remainder filled in from reference TRBV2 and TRBJ2-5): EPEVTQTPSHQVTQMGQEVILRCVPISNHLYFYWYRQILGQKVEFLVSFYNNEISEKSEIFDDQFSVERPDGSNFTLKIRSTKLEDSAMYFCASSFPREQETQYFGPGTRLLVL.

CDR3 sequence reads: CASSPRCQGKNEQYF. The DNA of the CDR3 is TGTGCCAGCAGCCCTAGGTGTCAGGGGAAGAACGAGCAGTACTTC. The chain couples TRBV7-2 to TRBJ2-7; possible D gene TRBD1, 6 bases. Germline lookup yields CDR1 SGHTA and CDR2 FQGNSA. V dropped 5 bases and J dropped 5 bases, with 19 bases sitting between them. The CDR3 spans 15 residues.

Worth noting for this clonotype: As the CDR3 is not closed by the conserved phenylalanine or tryptophan, this likely results from a read error. V and J are TRBV5-1 and TRBJ2-7; 8 bases line up with TRBD1. There are 15 residues in the CDR3. Trimming removed 0 bases from V and 4 bases from J; junction bases left unmatched: 6. In germline, CDR1 is SGHRS, CDR2 YFSETQ. The CDR3 bases are TGCGCCAGCAGCTTGGAGCAGGGGGCCCGGTACGAGCAGTACCTC. This translates into CASSLEQGARYEQYL.